The clone carrying this T cell receptor beta chain was observed once. V was clipped by 2 bases and J by 3 bases, with 14 bases between them. In germline, CDR1 is SGHRS, CDR2 YFSETQ. The CDR3 is 16 residues long. The data belong to a study of blood T cell repertoires in COVID-19. Only in-frame clones appear in the TCRdb table, and some are missing; sequencing was by immunoSEQ multiplex PCR. This table has approximately 97,000 clones, around 86% appearing once. The sample was peripheral blood. This sequence was found in a man in his forties or fifties with active or convalescent COVID-19. The J gene is TRBJ2-2, the V gene TRBV5-1; D possibly corresponds to TRBD1 (6 bases). Here the CDR3 reads CASSLAGTTYTGELFF. The CDR3 coding sequence is TGCGCCAGCAGCTTAGCCGGGACAACCTACACCGGGGAGCTGTTTTTT.